A single sample gave rise to the 27 T cell receptor beta chains below, sequenced in a study of early T cells in non-severe SARS-CoV-2 infection (dated by TCRdb to the early 2020s). Libraries came from 5' RACE. The sample was run on a NextSeq 500. TCRdb applied fastp at Q25 and MiXCR to the public reads, then kept only in-frame beta chains. Every entry covers one CDR3 protein and lists the most common genes and DNA from its rows. The sample table lists tens of thousands of distinct CDR3 sequences, roughly 12% of them with a count of one. The ten largest clones capture 4.8% of the sample. The sequenced sample was whole blood. The receptors shown here come from an adult who was a healthcare worker with PCR-confirmed SARS-CoV-2 infection or an uninfected control (not recorded which).

This clonotype came up a few times. V and J are TRBV9 and TRBJ2-5; 7 positions agree with TRBD1. Unmatched junction bases numbered 7, after V lost 0 bases and J lost 2 bases. CDR1 is SGDLS, CDR2 YYNGEE, per germline. The CDR3 loop spans 16 amino acids. CDR3 loop: CASSVGVTGSQETQYF. CDR3 sequence (DNA): TGTGCCAGCAGCGTAGGCGTGACAGGGTCACAAGAGACCCAGTACTTC.

The chain is built from TRBV7-2 and TRBJ1-1, with no clear D. CDR1 is SGHTA, CDR2 FQGNSA, per germline. With 1 base removed from V and 4 bases from J, the gap between germline ends came to 10 bases. This CDR3 spans 14 amino acids. CDR3 sequence (DNA): TGTGCCAGCAGCTTAGACCCGACTGGCACTGAAGCTTTCTTT. Its translation is CASSLDPTGTEAFF.

This clonotype was counted many times. The CDR3 DNA reads as TGTGCCAGCAGCCCTGGGGCAGAGACCCAGTACTTC. Residues: CASSPGAETQYF. V gene TRBV3-1 combines with J gene TRBJ2-5; tentatively, D is TRBD1 (5 bases). The V gene lost 4 bases and the J gene lost 4 bases, with 7 bases spanning the gap. This CDR3 region has 12 residues. CDR1 is LGHDT and CDR2 is YNNKEL in the germline V gene (reference sequence).

This clonotype was seen a few times. This rearrangement joins TRBV7-9 to TRBJ2-2, with D unresolved. CDR3 length: 17 residues. Trimming removed 4 bases at V and 0 bases at J, with 15 bases between. Per germline, CDR1 SEHNR and CDR2 FQNEAQ (reference sequence). The CDR3 DNA follows: TGTGCCAGCAGCTCAACGGGTGGCGAACCGAACACCGGGGAGCTGTTTTTT. Its translation: CASSSTGGEPNTGELFF.

The genes are TRBV28 and TRBJ1-5; TRBD1 aligns across 7 bases. Germline V gives CDR1 MDHEN, CDR2 SYDVKM. The CDR3 contains 13 residues. After removal of 7 bases from V and 4 bases from J, the junction contained 4 bases not matched to a gene. The CDR3 sequence: CASTLTGNQPQHF. The DNA of the CDR3 is TGTGCCAGCACCCTGACAGGGAATCAGCCCCAGCATTTT.

The sample holds many counts of this clonotype. The J gene is TRBJ2-1, the V gene TRBV11-2; D gene unclear. Germline V gene data show CDR1 as SGHAT and CDR2 as FQNNGV. The CDR3 consists of 12 residues. V was shortened by 3 bases and J by 4 bases, with 4 bases between the two germline ends. As DNA, the CDR3 is TGTGCCAGCAGCTTCCTATACAATGAGCAGTTCTTC. Translation gives CASSFLYNEQFF.

V usage is TRBV13 and J usage is TRBJ2-7; 11 nucleotides line up with TRBD2. Germline CDR1 reads PRHDT; CDR2 reads FYEKMQ (reference sequence). The trim removed 6 bases at V and 4 bases at J, leaving 5 bases unmatched. The CDR3 length is 14 residues. In DNA, the CDR3 is TGTGCCAGCAGTCTAGCGGGAGGTGGTTACGAGCAGTACTTC. Amino acid sequence: CASSLAGGGYEQYF.

This clonotype was detected only a few times. This chain links TRBV3-1 with TRBJ1-4; weak D call: TRBD1 (5 bases). V lost 4 bases, J lost 4 bases, and 10 bases lay in between. CDR3 length: 14 residues. Germline-derived CDR1 and CDR2 are LGHDT and YNNKEL (reference sequence). The DNA of the CDR3 is TGTGCCAGCAGCCCCGGGACGGGTAATGAAAAACTGTTTTTT. It is translated as CASSPGTGNEKLFF.

This rearrangement joins TRBV21-1 to TRBJ2-1. TRBV21-1 is assigned pseudogene status. The CDR3 consists of 13 residues. The CDR3 nucleotides read TGTGCCAGCAGCAAACGGTCATACAATGAGCAGTTCTTC. This sequence encodes CASSKRSYNEQFF.

The chain has TRBV15 and TRBJ2-2, with D possibly being TRBD2 (5 bases). This CDR3 spans 14 amino acids. V lost 5 bases, J lost 3 bases, and 10 bases lay in between. CDR1 and CDR2 (germline): LNHNV, YYDKDF (reference sequence). The CDR3 DNA follows: TGTGCCACCAGCGGGTGGACTGACACCGGGGAGCTGTTTTTT. This translates into CATSGWTDTGELFF. Filled out from reference TRBV15 and TRBJ2-2, the complete variable domain reads DAMVIQNPRYQVTQFGKPVTLSCSQTLNHNVMYWYQQKSSQAPKLLFHYYDKDFNNEADTPDNFQSRRPNTSFCFLDIRSPGLGDTAMYLCATSGWTDTGELFFGEGSRLTVL.

This clonotype was picked up a small number of times. The chain is built from TRBV12-3 or TRBV12-4 and TRBJ1-1; tentatively, D is TRBD1 (5 bases). The CDR3 sequence is 13 residues long. Trimming pared 3 bases from V and 4 bases from J, leaving 9 bases between. CDR3 bases: TGTGCCAGCAGTTTTGGGGACCGCACTGAAGCTTTCTTT. It is translated as CASSFGDRTEAFF.

This clonotype was counted a few times. This rearrangement joins TRBV6-1 to TRBJ2-2, with D tentatively TRBD1 (6 bases). The V end was cut by 7 bases, the J end by 0 bases, with 24 bases between. The germline V gene has CDR1 MNHNS and CDR2 SASEGT. CDR3 length equals 19 residues. The CDR3 spells CASTSLAGELFANTGELFF. CDR3 DNA sequence: TGTGCCAGCACCTCCCTAGCAGGGGAGCTCTTCGCGAACACCGGGGAGCTGTTTTTT.

This clonotype was seen more than once but under ten times. This rearrangement joins TRBV29-1 to TRBJ2-7, with D possibly matching TRBD1 (6 bases). CDR1 is SQVTM and CDR2 is ANQGSEA in the germline V gene. The CDR3 loop spans 14 amino acids. Between the trimmed V and J ends, which lost 5 bases and 7 bases, there was a span of 21 bases. The CDR3, as DNA: TGCAGCGTTCGTACCGGGACATTCATGGTAGAGCAGTACTTC. This sequence encodes CSVRTGTFMVEQYF.

The chain links TRBV3-1 to TRBJ2-3; D remains ambiguous. From germline, CDR1 is LGHDT and CDR2 YNNKEL (reference sequence). The CDR3 consists of 13 residues. Trimming took 4 bases from V and 5 from J, leaving 10 bases between them. The CDR3 loop is CASSLRLQDTQYF. The DNA for the CDR3 is TGTGCCAGCAGCCTTCGACTGCAAGATACGCAGTATTTT.

This clonotype has a handful of counts. The chain combines TRBV6-6 with TRBJ2-5, with 10 bases aligning to TRBD2. V lost 5 bases and J lost 2; bases outside the gene matches: 11. The CDR3 length is 17 residues. CDR1 and CDR2 (germline): MNHNY, SVGAGI (reference sequence). CDR3 in amino acids: CASSKEKLAGNQETQYF. In DNA form, the CDR3 reads TGTGCCAGCAGTAAAGAGAAACTAGCGGGGAATCAAGAGACCCAGTACTTC.

The V gene is TRBV29-1, the J gene TRBJ1-1, with D hard to call. The CDR3 sequence is 12 residues long. CDR1 is SQVTM and CDR2 is ANQGSEA in the germline V gene. V lost 3 bases and J 0 bases, leaving 5 bases between the germline ends. The CDR3 sequence: CSVDEMNTEAFF. CDR3 DNA sequence: TGCAGCGTTGATGAAATGAACACTGAAGCTTTCTTT. Using reference TRBV29-1 and TRBJ1-1 for the parts outside the CDR3, the full variable domain is SAVISQKPSRDICQRGTSLTIQCQVDSQVTMMFWYRQQPGQSLTLIATANQGSEATYESGFVIDKFPISRPNLTFSTLTVSNMSPEDSSIYLCSVDEMNTEAFFGQGTRLTVV.

V is TRBV18 and J is TRBJ1-1; D is ambiguous. The germline V gene has CDR1 KGHSH and CDR2 LQKENI. The CDR3 spans 14 residues. The V end was cut by 6 bases, the J end by 5 bases, with 16 bases between. The CDR3 loop reads CASSVGGLVTEAFF. The CDR3 DNA reads TGTGCCAGCTCGGTGGGAGGCCTGGTTACTGAAGCTTTCTTT.

This clonotype was detected many times. The CDR3 loop reads CSARAFQISGGPTDTQYF. In nucleotides, the CDR3 is TGCAGTGCTAGAGCCTTTCAAATTAGCGGGGGGCCAACAGATACGCAGTATTTT. This chain joins TRBV20-1 and TRBJ2-3; TRBD2 aligns across 10 bases. Per germline, CDR1 DFQATT and CDR2 SNEGSKA (reference sequence). The CDR3 is 18 residues long. The ends lost 1 base at V and 3 bases at J; junction bases unmatched: 13.

Points on this clonotype: Lacking the conserved final phenylalanine or tryptophan, this CDR3 likely reflects a read error. This chain connects TRBV12-3 or TRBV12-4 to TRBJ2-1, with D possibly matching TRBD2 (5 bases). V was cut by 3 bases and J by 12 bases, with 12 bases left in between. The CDR3 covers 12 residues. The CDR3 nucleotides are TGTGCCAGCAGTTTGGTTCCAGAGGGGCAGTTCTTA. Amino acid sequence: CASSLVPEGQFL.

This clonotype was seen only a few times. This chain joins TRBV6-1 and TRBJ1-6; no clear D. Germline loops: CDR1 MNHNS, CDR2 SASEGT. V was pared by 2 bases and J by 6 bases, with 5 bases between. The CDR3 runs 13 residues. The CDR3 protein is CASSELGNSPLHF. CDR3 DNA sequence: TGTGCCAGCAGTGAATTGGGTAATTCACCCCTCCACTTT.

This clonotype was recorded a few times. J is TRBJ2-3 and V is TRBV7-9; possibly TRBD2 for D (5 bases). Germline V gives CDR1 SEHNR, CDR2 FQNEAQ (reference sequence). The CDR3 runs 15 residues. Trimming stripped 1 base from V and 0 bases from J, with 8 bases between. This CDR3 reads CASSLGESSTDTQYF. CDR3 DNA sequence: TGTGCCAGCAGCTTAGGGGAGTCTAGCACAGATACGCAGTATTTT.

This clonotype was counted many times. The V gene is TRBV5-6, the J gene TRBJ1-2, with D perhaps matching TRBD1 (6 bases). Trimming left V 6 bases short and J 3 bases short, with 15 bases between. Germline loops: CDR1 SGHDT, CDR2 YYEEEE. The CDR3 runs 14 residues. CDR3 DNA: TGTGCCAGCAACGTCCAGCAGGGGCACTATGGCTACACCTTC. Amino acids: CASNVQQGHYGYTF.

This clonotype came up a few times. V gene TRBV28 combines with J gene TRBJ2-5; TRBD1 agrees at 7 bases. CDR1 and CDR2 (germline): MDHEN, SYDVKM. CDR3 length: 13 amino acids. Trimming removed 5 bases from V and 2 bases from J; junction bases left unmatched: 2. In nucleotides, the CDR3 is TGTGCCAGCAGTGGGGGACAGCAAGAGACCCAGTACTTC. Translating it yields CASSGGQQETQYF. Looking up the rest from reference TRBV28 and TRBJ2-5 gives the full variable domain: DVKVTQSSRYLVKRTGEKVFLECVQDMDHENMFWYRQDPGLGLRLIYFSYDVKMKEKGDIPEGYSVSREKKERFSLILESASTNQTSMYLCASSGGQQETQYFGPGTRLLVL.

The J gene is TRBJ2-1, the V gene TRBV11-2; a weak D match, TRBD2 (6 bases). The CDR3 is made up of 16 amino acids. Between the trimmed V and J ends, which lost 4 bases and 6 bases, there was a span of 19 bases. Looked up from germline, CDR1 is SGHAT and CDR2 is FQNNGV. The CDR3, as DNA: TGTGCCAGCAGCTGGAGACTAGGACCTGGTTTCAATGAGCAGTTCTTC. Translating gives CASSWRLGPGFNEQFF. Filled out from reference TRBV11-2 and TRBJ2-1, the complete variable domain reads EAGVAQSPRYKIIEKRQSVAFWCNPISGHATLYWYQQILGQGPKLLIQFQNNGVVDDSQLPKDRFSAERLKGVDSTLKIQPAKLEDSAVYLCASSWRLGPGFNEQFFGPGTRLTVL.

The chain combines TRBV2 with TRBJ1-6; no reliable D call. The ends were cut back, 5 bases at V and 2 bases at J, with 4 bases in the middle. Germline values: CDR1 SNHLY, CDR2 FYNNEI. The CDR3 extends over 13 amino acids. The DNA for the CDR3 is TGTGCCAGCAGTCCAGCCTATAATTCACCCCTCCACTTT. Amino acids: CASSPAYNSPLHF.

The rearrangement links TRBV27 to TRBJ2-3; D call uncertain. CDR1 MNHEY and CDR2 SMNVEV come from the germline V gene (reference sequence). CDR3 length: 15 amino acids. Trimming shortened V by 6 bases and J by 2 bases, and 15 bases separated the two germline ends. CDR3 sequence reads: CASSPNGVSTDTQYF. CDR3 bases: TGTGCCAGCAGCCCGAATGGGGTTTCCACAGATACGCAGTATTTT.

This clonotype was seen only a few times. The genes are TRBV6-5 and TRBJ2-4; 7 bases align to TRBD1. Germline V gene lookup returns CDR1 MNHEY and CDR2 SVGAGI. This CDR3 region has 14 residues. The ends lost 6 bases at V and 4 bases at J; junction bases unmatched: 6. The CDR3 region has the DNA TGTGCCAGCAGAGGGGACAGTTGGAAAAACATTCAGTACTTC. Translating gives CASRGDSWKNIQYF.